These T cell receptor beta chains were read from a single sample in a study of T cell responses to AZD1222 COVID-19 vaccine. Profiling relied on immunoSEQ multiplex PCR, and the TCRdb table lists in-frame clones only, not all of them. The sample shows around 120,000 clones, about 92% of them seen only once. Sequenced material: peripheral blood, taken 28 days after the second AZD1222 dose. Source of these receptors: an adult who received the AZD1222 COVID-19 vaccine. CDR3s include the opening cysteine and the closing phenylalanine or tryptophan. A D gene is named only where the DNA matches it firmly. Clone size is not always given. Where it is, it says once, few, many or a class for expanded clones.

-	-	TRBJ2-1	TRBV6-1	CASSEAIRGEQFF	TGTGCCAGCAGTGAAGCGATTAGGGGTGAGCAGTTCTTC
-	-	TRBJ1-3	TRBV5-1	CASSLELRQASSGNTIYF	TGCGCCAGCAGCTTGGAGCTCCGGCAGGCAAGCTCTGGAAACACCATATATTTT
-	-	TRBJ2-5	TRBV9	CASSARTDGVLYF	TGTGCCAGCAGCGCGCGGACCGACGGGGTGCTGTACTTC
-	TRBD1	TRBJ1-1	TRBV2	CASLNRIGTGNTEAFF	TGTGCCAGCCTTAACCGAATAGGGACAGGGAACACTGAAGCTTTCTTT
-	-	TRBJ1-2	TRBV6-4	CASSERGGRNGYTF	TGTGCCAGCAGTGAAAGGGGGGGGCGAAACGGCTACACCTTC
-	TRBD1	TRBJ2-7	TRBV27	CASQFRQGAYEQYF	TGTGCCAGTCAGTTTCGACAGGGGGCCTACGAGCAGTACTTC
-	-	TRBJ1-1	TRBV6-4	CASTEQHGNTEAFF	TGTGCCAGCACCGAACAACATGGGAACACTGAAGCTTTCTTT
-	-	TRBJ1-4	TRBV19	CASSGPTNEKLFF	TGTGCCAGTAGTGGACCAACTAATGAAAAACTGTTTTTT
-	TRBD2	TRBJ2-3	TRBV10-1	CASSDSGGGTDTQYF	TGCGCCAGCAGTGACTCCGGGGGGGGCACAGATACGCAGTATTTT
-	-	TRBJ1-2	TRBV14	CASSPRGGYGYTF	TGTGCCAGCAGCCCCCGAGGAGGATATGGCTACACCTTC
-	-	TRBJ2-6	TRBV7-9	CASSPPGSGANVLTF	TGTGCCAGCAGCCCCCCCGGCTCTGGGGCCAACGTCCTGACTTTC
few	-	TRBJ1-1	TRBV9	CASSSGGEAKAFF	TGTGCCAGCAGCTCGGGGGGAGAGGCTAAAGCTTTCTTT
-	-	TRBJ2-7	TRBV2	CASIQGVLRGGEQYF	TGTGCCAGCATCCAAGGGGTATTGCGGGGCGGCGAGCAGTACTTC
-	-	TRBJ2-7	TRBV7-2	CASSLDVVGRVSPNDEQYF	TGTGCCAGCAGCTTAGATGTAGTGGGCAGGGTATCCCCTAACGACGAGCAGTACTTC
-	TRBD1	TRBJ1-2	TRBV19	CASSIDRSTGAGYTF	TGTGCCAGTAGTATAGATCGCTCGACAGGGGCCGGCTACACCTTC
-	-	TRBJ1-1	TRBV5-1	CASSPEQGDTEAFF	TGCGCCAGCAGCCCCGAACAGGGTGACACTGAAGCTTTCTTT
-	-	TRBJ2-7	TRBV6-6	CASRGDGPLYEQYF	TGTGCCAGCCGTGGGGACGGACCCCTCTACGAGCAGTACTTC
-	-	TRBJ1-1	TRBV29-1	CSVEPGMNTEAFF	TGCAGCGTTGAACCAGGCATGAACACTGAAGCTTTCTTT
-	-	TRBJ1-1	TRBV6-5	CASRATGLAVAFF	TGTGCCAGCAGGGCGACAGGACTCGCGGTAGCTTTCTTT
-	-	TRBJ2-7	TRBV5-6	CASSPDTYEQYF	TGTGCCAGCAGCCCCGACACCTACGAGCAGTACTTC
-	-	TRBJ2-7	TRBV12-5	CASGRGTYEQYF	TGTGCTAGTGGGCGGGGAACATACGAGCAGTACTTC
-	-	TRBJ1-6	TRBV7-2	CASSPGPFNSPLHF	TGTGCCAGCAGCCCTGGACCCTTTAATTCACCCCTCCACTTT
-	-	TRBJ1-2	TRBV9	CASSVASRGDYGYTF	TGTGCCAGCAGCGTAGCAAGCAGGGGTGACTATGGCTACACCTTC
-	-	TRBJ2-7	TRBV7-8	CASSLFPLAESSYEQYF	TGTGCCAGCAGCTTATTTCCTCTCGCGGAGTCCTCCTACGAGCAGTACTTC